The 11 T cell receptor beta chains below all came from one sample that was sequenced in a study of blood T cell repertoires in COVID-19. Assay used: immunoSEQ multiplex PCR; TCRdb lists only in-frame clones, some missing. Counted here are about 86,000 clones, over 80% occurring once; the ten biggest clones make up roughly a third. The sequenced sample was peripheral blood. The receptors stem from a woman older than 75 with active or convalescent COVID-19.

The chain has TRBV19 and TRBJ2-3; no clear D gene. The CDR3 has 13 residues. Germline V CDR1 and CDR2: LNHDA, SQIVND (reference sequence). Trimming cost V 5 bases and J 6 bases, with 12 bases left between them. CDR3 bases: TGTGCCAGTAGTGCCCAGGTTTATGATACGCAGTATTTT. Its translation is CASSAQVYDTQYF.

There are a few counts of this clone. CDR3 coding DNA: TGTGCCAGCGCATATGTCGGGAGATTAAAGAATGAGCAGTTCTTC. Amino acids: CASAYVGRLKNEQFF. The chain is built from TRBV11-2 and TRBJ2-1, with D possibly matching TRBD2 (6 bases). V dropped 8 bases and J dropped 7 bases, with 21 bases sitting between them. Looked up from germline, CDR1 is SGHAT and CDR2 is FQNNGV. The CDR3 extends over 15 amino acids.

The V call is TRBV7-2, the J call TRBJ2-1; D possibly corresponds to TRBD2 (7 bases). The CDR3 is 15 amino acids. Trimming shortened V by 10 bases and J by 2 bases, and 18 bases separated the two germline ends. Germline assignment: CDR1 SGHTA and CDR2 FQGNSA. CDR3 in DNA: TGTGCCACCCGGGGAGGGGGGGGCCCCTACAATGAGCAGTTCTTC. It codes for CATRGGGGPYNEQFF.

This sequence joins TRBV5-5 and TRBJ1-1; possible D gene TRBD1, 6 bases. The CDR3 extends over 14 amino acids. CDR1 SGHKS and CDR2 YYEKEE come from the germline V gene (reference sequence). The V end lost 2 bases, the J end lost 4 bases, and 12 bases lay between the germline ends. The CDR3 sequence: CASSLQGRSTEAFF. The DNA for the CDR3 is TGTGCCAGCAGCTTACAGGGTAGGTCCACTGAAGCTTTCTTT.

The chain carries TRBV28 and TRBJ2-7; maybe TRBD2 (7 bases). The CDR3 runs to 15 residues. Germline-derived CDR1 and CDR2 are MDHEN and SYDVKM. The germline V and J ends were trimmed by 6 bases and 4 bases, with 19 bases remaining between them. The CDR3 nucleotides read TGTGCCAGCAGGCCTGGGGGGGGGCCAGTTTACGAGCAGTACTTC. This sequence encodes CASRPGGGPVYEQYF.

This chain links TRBV27 with TRBJ1-2, with a weak D call TRBD1 (6 bases). V lost 3 bases and J lost 4, with 9 bases in between. Germline lookup yields CDR1 MNHEY and CDR2 SMNVEV (reference sequence). The CDR3 loop spans 13 amino acids. CDR3 DNA: TGTGCCAGCAGTTTTCGGGGGGCCTATGGCTACACCTTC. Protein product: CASSFRGAYGYTF.

This clone is judged medium-sized (0.01 to 0.1%). The CDR3 loop reads CASSEGGQGNQPQHF. The DNA of the CDR3 is TGTGCCAGTAGCGAGGGGGGACAGGGGAATCAGCCCCAGCATTTT. V is TRBV19 and J is TRBJ1-5, with TRBD1 matching over 10 bases. CDR1 is LNHDA and CDR2 is SQIVND in the germline V gene (reference sequence). The CDR3 covers 15 residues. The ends lost 6 bases at V and 4 bases at J; junction bases unmatched: 6.

The V and J genes are TRBV5-4 and TRBJ2-5, with TRBD2 identical over 9 bases. CDR1 is SGHNT, CDR2 YYREEE, per germline (reference sequence). After removal of 0 bases from V and 1 base from J, the junction contained 4 bases not matched to a gene. The CDR3 is 16 amino acids. The CDR3 DNA reads TGTGCCAGCAGCTTGGGGCTAGCGGGGATCCAAGAGACCCAGTACTTC. It translates to CASSLGLAGIQETQYF.

The V gene is TRBV19, the J gene TRBJ2-5; a weak D match, TRBD1 (6 bases). With 5 bases removed from V and 5 bases from J, the gap between germline ends came to 15 bases. The CDR3 is 14 residues long. The germline CDR1 and CDR2 sequences are LNHDA and SQIVND (reference sequence). In nucleotides, the CDR3 is TGTGCCAGTAGTCCCGTCCAGGGGCGGGAGACCCAGTACTTC. Its translation is CASSPVQGRETQYF. Looking up the rest from reference TRBV19 and TRBJ2-5 gives the full variable domain: DGGITQSPKYLFRKEGQNVTLSCEQNLNHDAMYWYRQDPGQGLRLIYYSQIVNDFQKGDIAEGYSVSREKKESFPLTVTSAQKNPTAFYLCASSPVQGRETQYFGPGTRLLVL.

This rearrangement joins TRBV20-1 to TRBJ2-5; TRBD2 matches 11 bases. The germline V gene encodes CDR1 DFQATT and CDR2 SNEGSKA (reference sequence). The CDR3 length is 14 residues. With 3 bases clipped from V and 5 bases from J, the junction kept 5 bases outside the gene matches. CDR3 in DNA: TGCAGTGCTAGTTTAGCGGGGGGGCGGGAGACCCAGTACTTC. Translated, it gives CSASLAGGRETQYF.

V usage is TRBV11-3 and J usage is TRBJ2-1; D gene ambiguous. The germline V gene has CDR1 SGHNT and CDR2 YENEEA. This CDR3 is built from 16 residues. The V and J ends lost 2 bases and 2 bases respectively, with 13 bases between them. DNA for the CDR3: TGTGCCAGCAGCTTATTCGCTCAGGATACCTACAATGAGCAGTTCTTC. Translating it yields CASSLFAQDTYNEQFF.